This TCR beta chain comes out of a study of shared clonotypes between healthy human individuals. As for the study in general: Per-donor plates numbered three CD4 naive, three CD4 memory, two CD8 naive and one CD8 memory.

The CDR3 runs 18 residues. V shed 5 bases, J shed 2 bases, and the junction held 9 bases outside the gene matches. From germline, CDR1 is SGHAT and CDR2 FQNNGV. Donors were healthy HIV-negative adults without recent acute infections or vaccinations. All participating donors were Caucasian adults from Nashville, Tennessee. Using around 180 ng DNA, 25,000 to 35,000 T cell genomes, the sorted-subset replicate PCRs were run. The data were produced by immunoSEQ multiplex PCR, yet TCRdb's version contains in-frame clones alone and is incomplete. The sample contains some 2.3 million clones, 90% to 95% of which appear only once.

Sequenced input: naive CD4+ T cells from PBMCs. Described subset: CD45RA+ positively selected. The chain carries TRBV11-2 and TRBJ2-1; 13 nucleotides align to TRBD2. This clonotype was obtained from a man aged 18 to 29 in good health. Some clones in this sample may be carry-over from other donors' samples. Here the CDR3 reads CASSRRLAGGIPYNEQFF. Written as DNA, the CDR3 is TGTGCCAGCAGCCGGAGACTAGCGGGAGGTATTCCCTACAATGAGCAGTTCTTC. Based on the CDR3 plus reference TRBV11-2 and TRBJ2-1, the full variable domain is EAGVAQSPRYKIIEKRQSVAFWCNPISGHATLYWYQQILGQGPKLLIQFQNNGVVDDSQLPKDRFSAERLKGVDSTLKIQPAKLEDSAVYLCASSRRLAGGIPYNEQFFGPGTRLTVL.